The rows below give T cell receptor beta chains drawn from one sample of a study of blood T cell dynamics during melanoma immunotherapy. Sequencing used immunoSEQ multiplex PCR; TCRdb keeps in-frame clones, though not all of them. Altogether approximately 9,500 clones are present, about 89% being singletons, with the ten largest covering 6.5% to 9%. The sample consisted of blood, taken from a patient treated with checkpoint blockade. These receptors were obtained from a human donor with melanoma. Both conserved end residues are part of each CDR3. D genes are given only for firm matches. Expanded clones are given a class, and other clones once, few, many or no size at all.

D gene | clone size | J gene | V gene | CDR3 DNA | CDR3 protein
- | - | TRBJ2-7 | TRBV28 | TGTGCCAGCAGGCGAATGGGAGGAGCGTCCTACGAGCAGTACTTC | CASRRMGGASYEQYF
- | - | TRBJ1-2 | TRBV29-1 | TGCAGCGTTGGGTCTTACGGACTAGGCTATGGCTACACCTTC | CSVGSYGLGYGYTF
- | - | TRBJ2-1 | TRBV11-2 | TGTGCCAGCAGCTTAGACGCCCGGGGGGCGAAGAAGTTCTTC | CASSLDARGAKKFF
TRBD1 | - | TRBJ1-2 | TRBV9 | TGTGCCAGCAGCGTAGAGGACAGGGCGCTCTATGGCTACACCTTC | CASSVEDRALYGYTF
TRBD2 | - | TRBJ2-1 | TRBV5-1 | TGCGCCAGCAGCCCCGGCGGGGGGCCTTACAATGAGCAGTTCTTC | CASSPGGGPYNEQFF
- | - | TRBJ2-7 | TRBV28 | TGTGCCAGCGCTGTGTTTTACGAGCAGTACTTC | CASAVFYEQYF
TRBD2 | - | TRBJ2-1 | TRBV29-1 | TGCAGCGCTAGCGGGGGCGCCGGGTTGAATGAGCAGTTCTTC | CSASGGAGLNEQFF
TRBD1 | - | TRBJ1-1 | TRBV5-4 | TGTGCCAGCAGCCGCCCTCGTCAGGGGGAGGAGGCTTTCTTT | CASSRPRQGEEAFF
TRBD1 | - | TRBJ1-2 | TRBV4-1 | TGCGCCAGCAGCCCACGACAGGGAGGAGACTATGGCTACACCTTC | CASSPRQGGDYGYTF
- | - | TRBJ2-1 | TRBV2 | TGTGCCAGCAGCCAAAGCGGAGCCTACAATGAGCAGTTCTTC | CASSQSGAYNEQFF
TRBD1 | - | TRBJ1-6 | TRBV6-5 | TGTGCCAGCTTAAGTGGACAGGGACTTAATTCACCCCTCCACTTT | CASLSGQGLNSPLHF
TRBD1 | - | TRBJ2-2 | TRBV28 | TGTGCCAGCAGTTTCCTCGCTTACAGGGGGAAGAACACCGGGGAGCTGTTTTTT | CASSFLAYRGKNTGELFF
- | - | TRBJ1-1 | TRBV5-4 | TGTGCCAGCAGCTTAACCTCTACCGCCAACACTGAAGCTTTCTTT | CASSLTSTANTEAFF
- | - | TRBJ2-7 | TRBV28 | TGTGCCAGCGCTTCCTGGACTCCCATCAAGCAGTACTTC | CASASWTPIKQYF
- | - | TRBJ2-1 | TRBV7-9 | TGTGCCAGCAGCGGGGGTGAGGGCGTCGACAATGAGCAGTTCTTC | CASSGGEGVDNEQFF
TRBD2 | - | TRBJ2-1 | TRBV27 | TGTGCCAGCCGATATAGCGGGAACTCCTACAATGAGCAGTTCTTC | CASRYSGNSYNEQFF
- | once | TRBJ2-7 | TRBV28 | TGTGCCAGCACCAAGGGGGGGGGACTGCCCTACGAGCAGTACTTC | CASTKGGGLPYEQYF
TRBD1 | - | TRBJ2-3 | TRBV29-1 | TGCAGCGTTGTTCAGGGGGCGGGGGATACGCAGTATTTT | CSVVQGAGDTQYF
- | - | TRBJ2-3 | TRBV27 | TGTGCCAGCACCTCATGGGGGACAGATACGCAGTATTTT | CASTSWGTDTQYF
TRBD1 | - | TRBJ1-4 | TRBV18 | TGTGCCAGCTCACCACCGGGACAGCCTAATGAAAAACTGTTTTTT | CASSPPGQPNEKLFF
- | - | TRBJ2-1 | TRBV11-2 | TGTGCCAGCAGCTCCGGCGGCTACAATGAGCAGTTCTTC | CASSSGGYNEQFF
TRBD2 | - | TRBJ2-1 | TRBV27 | TGTGCCAGCAGTTCCGGACTAGCGGGAGGGAATGAGCAGTTCTTC | CASSSGLAGGNEQFF
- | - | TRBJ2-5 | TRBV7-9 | TGTGCCAGCAGCTTAGGGGCAGCAGAGACCCAGTACTTC | CASSLGAAETQYF
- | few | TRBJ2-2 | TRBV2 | TGTGCCAGCATGCGAGAGGCGAACACCGGGGAGCTGTTTTTT | CASMREANTGELFF
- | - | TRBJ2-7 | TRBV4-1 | TGCGCCAGCAGAGACACACAAGCGTCCTACGAGCAGTACTTC | CASRDTQASYEQYF
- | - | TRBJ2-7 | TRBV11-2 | TGTGCCAGCAGCTTCCGCTTGGGCAGGGATGACGAGCAGTACTTC | CASSFRLGRDDEQYF
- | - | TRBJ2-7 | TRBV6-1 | TGTGCCAGCAGTGGCTCGGGCTCCGAGCAGTGCTTC | CASSGSGSEQCF
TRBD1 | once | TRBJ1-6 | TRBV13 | TGTGCCAGCAGCCCGCCCGACAGGGCCTCCTCACCCCTCCACTTT | CASSPPDRASSPLHF
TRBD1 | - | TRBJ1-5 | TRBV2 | TGTGCCAGCAGTATACTGACAGGGTTAGGTGTGGGCAATCAGCCCCAGCATTTT | CASSILTGLGVGNQPQHF
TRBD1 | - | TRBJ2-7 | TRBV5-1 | TGCGCCAGCAGCTTGGAACAGGGGAGCTACGAGCAGTACTTC | CASSLEQGSYEQYF
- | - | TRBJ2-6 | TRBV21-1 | TGTGCCAGCACCCGACGCTCTGGGGCCAACGTCCTGACTTTC | CASTRRSGANVLTF
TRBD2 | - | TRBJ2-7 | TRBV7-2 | TGTGCCAGCAGCTTCCCCTCGGGAGCGGGACCTTCCTACGAGCAGTACTTC | CASSFPSGAGPSYEQYF
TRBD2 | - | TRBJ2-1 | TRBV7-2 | TGTGCCAGCAGCGGGCCCGCCGGGACTAGCGGGATGTATGAGCAGTTCTTC | CASSGPAGTSGMYEQFF
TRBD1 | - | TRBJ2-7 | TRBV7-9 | TGTGCCAGCAGCTCCAGGGGGCGCGGCATCTTCGAGCAGTACTTC | CASSSRGRGIFEQYF
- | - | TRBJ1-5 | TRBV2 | TGTGCCAGCAGTGGGAATGGAGGTAATCAGCCCCAGCATTTT | CASSGNGGNQPQHF
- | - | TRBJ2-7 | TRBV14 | TGTGCCAGCAGCCTCTCTTACGAGCAGTACTTC | CASSLSYEQYF
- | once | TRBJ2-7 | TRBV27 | TGTGCCAGCAGTTTATCGGTCGGGGAAGGGCAGTACTTC | CASSLSVGEGQYF
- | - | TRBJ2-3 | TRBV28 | TGTGCCAGCAGTCCTTTTGGGGAGTCCACAGATACGCAGTATTTT | CASSPFGESTDTQYF
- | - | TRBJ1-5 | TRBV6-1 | TGTGCCAGCAGTGAAATGGCCTTAAGTCGGGATCAGCCCCAGCATTTT | CASSEMALSRDQPQHF
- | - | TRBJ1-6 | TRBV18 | TGTGCCAGCTCACCTAAAGTGGATTCACCCCTCCACTTT | CASSPKVDSPLHF